Listed here are 3 T cell receptor beta chains from one sample, sequenced in a study of shared clonotypes between healthy human individuals. Here immunoSEQ multiplex PCR was the method, and the copy in TCRdb shows in-frame clones only, minus some. The sample holds under 2,000,000 clones, about 95% seen once. Naive CD8 isolation took CD45RO-negative cells positively selected for CCR7 and excluded terminally differentiated effector memory CD45RA+ cells. Sequenced sample: naive CD8+ T cells sorted from blood. The receptors come from a man younger than 30 in good health.

The chain recombines TRBV29-1 with TRBJ2-1; D may be TRBD2 (7 bases). CDR3 length: 13 residues. In germline, CDR1 is SQVTM, CDR2 ANQGSEA. CDR3 loop: CSSGGGAYNEQFF. The DNA for the CDR3 is TGCAGTTCAGGAGGGGGGGCCTACAATGAGCAGTTCTTC.

The chain recombines TRBV4-3 with TRBJ2-2; D is ambiguous. This CDR3 is built from 15 residues. Germline lookup yields CDR1 LGHNA and CDR2 YSLEER. Trimming removed 0 bases at V and 4 bases at J, with 9 bases between. CDR3 sequence reads: CASSQDTLGTGELFF. The CDR3 coding sequence is TGCGCCAGCAGCCAAGATACATTGGGCACCGGGGAGCTGTTTTTT.

This chain connects TRBV27 to TRBJ2-2; perhaps TRBD2 as D (5 bases). Germline-derived CDR1 and CDR2 are MNHEY and SMNVEV (reference sequence). The CDR3 covers 14 residues. The V and J ends lost 5 bases and 4 bases respectively, with 11 bases between them. CDR3 DNA: TGTGCCAGCAGTCCAGTAGGAGGCACCGGGGAGCTGTTTTTT. This codes for CASSPVGGTGELFF.